One and the same sample provided the 8 T cell receptor beta chains below, sequenced in a study of T cell clonotyping in hematopoietic cell transplantation. The protocol was immunoSEQ multiplex PCR, while the TCRdb copy is restricted to in-frame clones and leaves out a portion. The data hold roughly 27,000 clones, with 95% observed a single time. What was sequenced was peripheral blood mononuclear cells. These receptors all stem from a man aged 50 to 59 in good health. Some clones in this sample may be carry-over from other donors' samples.

This clone was counted a single time. The chain uses TRBV28 and TRBJ2-2; D remains unclear. V gave up 1 base and J gave up 2 bases, with 2 bases separating them. The germline V gene has CDR1 MDHEN and CDR2 SYDVKM. CDR3 size: 13 residues. The CDR3 DNA reads TGTGCCAGCAGTTTATTTAACACCGGGGAGCTGTTTTTT. Protein sequence: CASSLFNTGELFF.

The rearrangement links TRBV6-1 to TRBJ1-2; 10 nucleotides match TRBD1. The CDR3 has 15 amino acids. V lost 4 bases to trimming and J lost 5 bases; unmatched junction nucleotides: 7. Germline V lookup: CDR1 MNHNS, CDR2 SASEGT. The CDR3: CASSANRDRGYGYTF. The CDR3 DNA reads as TGTGCCAGCAGTGCGAACCGGGACAGGGGTTATGGCTACACCTTC.

The chain combines TRBV7-8 with TRBJ1-6, with TRBD1 matching over 9 bases. This CDR3 region has 15 residues. Germline CDR1 is SGHVS and CDR2 is FQNEAQ. V lost 0 bases to trimming and J lost 9 bases; unmatched junction nucleotides: 3. CDR3 DNA sequence: TGTGCCAGCAGCTTAGCGGGACAGGGCTCTTCACCCCTCCACTTT. Its translation: CASSLAGQGSSPLHF.

The chain has TRBV15 and TRBJ2-3, with 8 positions matching TRBD1. Germline assignment: CDR1 LNHNV and CDR2 YYDKDF (reference sequence). J gave up 5 bases and V 3 bases, and 7 bases lay outside the gene matches. The CDR3 is 15 residues long. The CDR3: CATSSATGAKDTQYF. The DNA for the CDR3 is TGTGCCACCAGCAGTGCGACAGGGGCGAAAGATACGCAGTATTTT.

The chain links TRBV10-3 to TRBJ1-1; D is possibly TRBD1 (6 bases). CDR1 is ENHRY, CDR2 SYGVKD, per germline. The CDR3 spans 16 residues. The ends were cut back, 2 bases at V and 6 bases at J, with 19 bases in the middle. The CDR3 protein is CAISETPWGRGSEAFF. CDR3 nucleotide sequence: TGTGCCATCAGTGAGACCCCATGGGGGCGAGGCTCTGAAGCTTTCTTT.

In DNA, the CDR3 is TGTGCCAGCAGTGAAACTGGGACAGTTAACTATGGCTACACCTTC. It codes for CASSETGTVNYGYTF. The V and J genes are TRBV6-1 and TRBJ1-2; TRBD1 agrees at 7 bases. This CDR3 is built from 15 residues. Losses at the gene ends were 2 bases for V and 1 base for J; bases not matched to a gene: 4. Germline CDR1 reads MNHNS; CDR2 reads SASEGT.

J is TRBJ1-2 and V is TRBV30; no definite D call. Germline CDR1 GTSNPN, CDR2 SVGIG (reference sequence). Trimming took off 3 bases at V and 4 bases at J, with 9 bases between the two ends. CDR3 length: 12 amino acids. CDR3 loop: CAWSGQSYGYTF. For the CDR3, the DNA is TGTGCCTGGAGCGGGCAGAGCTATGGCTACACCTTC.

The genes are TRBV10-3 and TRBJ2-5, with TRBD1 matching over 12 bases. This CDR3 contains 17 residues. The J segment lost 6 bases and the V segment lost 4 bases, leaving 12 bases of the junction unmatched. Germline CDR1 reads ENHRY; CDR2 reads SYGVKD. The CDR3: CAISAKGQGAMRKTQYF. For the CDR3, the DNA is TGTGCCATCAGTGCGAAGGGACAGGGGGCTATGAGGAAGACCCAGTACTTC.